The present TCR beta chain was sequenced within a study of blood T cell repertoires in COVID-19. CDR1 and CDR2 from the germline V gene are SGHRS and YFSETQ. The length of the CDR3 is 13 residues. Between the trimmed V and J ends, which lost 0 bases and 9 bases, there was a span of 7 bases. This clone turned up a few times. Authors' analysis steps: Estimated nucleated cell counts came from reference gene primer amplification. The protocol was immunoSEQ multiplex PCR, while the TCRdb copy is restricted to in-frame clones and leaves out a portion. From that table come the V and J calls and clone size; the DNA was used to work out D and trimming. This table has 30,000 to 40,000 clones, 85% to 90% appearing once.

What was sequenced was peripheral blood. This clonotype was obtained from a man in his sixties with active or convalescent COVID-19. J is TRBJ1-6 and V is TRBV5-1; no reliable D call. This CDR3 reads CASSLDRGSPLHF. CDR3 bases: TGCGCCAGCAGCTTGGATCGGGGTTCACCCCTCCACTTT.